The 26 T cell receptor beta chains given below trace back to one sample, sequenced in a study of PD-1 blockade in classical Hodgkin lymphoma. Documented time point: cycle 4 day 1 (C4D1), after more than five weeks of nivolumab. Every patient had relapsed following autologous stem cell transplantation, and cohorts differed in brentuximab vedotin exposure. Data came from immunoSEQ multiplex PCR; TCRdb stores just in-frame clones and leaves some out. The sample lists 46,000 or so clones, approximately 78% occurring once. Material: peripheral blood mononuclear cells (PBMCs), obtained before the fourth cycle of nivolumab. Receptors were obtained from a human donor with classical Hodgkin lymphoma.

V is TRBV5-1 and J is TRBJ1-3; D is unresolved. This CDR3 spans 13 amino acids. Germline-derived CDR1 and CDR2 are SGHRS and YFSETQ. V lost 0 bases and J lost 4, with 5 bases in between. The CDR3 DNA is TGCGCCAGCAGCTTGGAAAGGGGAAACACCATATATTTT. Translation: CASSLERGNTIYF.

In nucleotides, the CDR3 is TGTGCCAGCAGAGATCCGGTGGGACCTAATTCACCCCTCCACTTT. Translation gives CASRDPVGPNSPLHF. This sequence joins TRBV27 and TRBJ1-6; a possible D gene is TRBD1 (5 bases). Germline CDR1 is MNHEY and CDR2 is SMNVEV (reference sequence). This CDR3 has 15 amino acids. Trimming shortened V by 6 bases and J by 6 bases, and 15 bases separated the two germline ends.

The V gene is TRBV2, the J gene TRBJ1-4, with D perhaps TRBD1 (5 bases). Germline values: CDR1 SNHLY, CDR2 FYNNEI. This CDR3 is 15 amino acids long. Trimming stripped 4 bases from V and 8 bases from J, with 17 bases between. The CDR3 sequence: CASSGDPLGDEKLFF. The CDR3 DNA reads TGTGCCAGCAGTGGGGACCCCCTTGGGGACGAAAAACTGTTTTTT.

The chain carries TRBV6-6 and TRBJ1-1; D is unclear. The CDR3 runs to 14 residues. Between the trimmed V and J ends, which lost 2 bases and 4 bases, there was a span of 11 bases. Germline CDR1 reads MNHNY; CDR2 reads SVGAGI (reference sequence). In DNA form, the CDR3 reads TGTGCCAGCAGTTACCGGAGAGGAGGCACTGAAGCTTTCTTT. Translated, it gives CASSYRRGGTEAFF.

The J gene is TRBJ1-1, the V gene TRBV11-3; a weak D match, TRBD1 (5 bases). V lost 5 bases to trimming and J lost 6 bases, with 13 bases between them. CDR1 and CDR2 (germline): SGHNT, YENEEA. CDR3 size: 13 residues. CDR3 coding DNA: TGTGCCAGCAGCCGCCGGGGGGGTGCTGAAGCTTTCTTT. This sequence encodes CASSRRGGAEAFF.

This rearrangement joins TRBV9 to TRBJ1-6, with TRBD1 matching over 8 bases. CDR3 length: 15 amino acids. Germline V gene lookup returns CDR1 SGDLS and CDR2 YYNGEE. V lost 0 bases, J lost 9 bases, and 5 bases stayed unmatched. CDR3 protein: CASSVAGGDGSPLHF. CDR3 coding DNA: TGTGCCAGCAGCGTAGCAGGGGGCGATGGTTCACCCCTCCACTTT.

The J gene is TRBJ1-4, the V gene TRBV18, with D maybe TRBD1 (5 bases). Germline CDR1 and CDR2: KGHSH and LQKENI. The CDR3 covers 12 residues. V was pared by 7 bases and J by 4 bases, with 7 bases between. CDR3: CASLGHNEKLFF. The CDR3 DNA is TGTGCCAGCTTAGGACATAATGAAAAACTGTTTTTT.

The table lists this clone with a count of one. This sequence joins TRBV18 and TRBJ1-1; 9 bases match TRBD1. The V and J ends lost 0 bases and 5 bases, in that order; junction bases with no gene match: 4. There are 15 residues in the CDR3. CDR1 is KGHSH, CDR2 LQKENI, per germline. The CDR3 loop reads CASSPPLTGGTEAFF. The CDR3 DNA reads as TGTGCCAGCTCACCACCTTTGACAGGGGGAACTGAAGCTTTCTTT.

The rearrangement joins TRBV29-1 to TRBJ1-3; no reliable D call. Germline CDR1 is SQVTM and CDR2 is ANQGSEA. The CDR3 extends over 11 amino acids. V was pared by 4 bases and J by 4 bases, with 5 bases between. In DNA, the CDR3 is TGCAGCGTTGCGACGGGAAACACCATATATTTT. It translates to CSVATGNTIYF.

The CDR3 sequence is CASRSGQNSHEQYF. The DNA of the CDR3 is TGTGCCAGCAGATCCGGACAGAATAGCCACGAGCAGTACTTC. J is TRBJ2-7 and V is TRBV6-1, with D perhaps matching TRBD1 (6 bases). Deletions cut 6 bases from V and 5 bases from J, with 17 bases between. The CDR3 is 14 residues long. Germline CDR1 MNHNS, CDR2 SASEGT.

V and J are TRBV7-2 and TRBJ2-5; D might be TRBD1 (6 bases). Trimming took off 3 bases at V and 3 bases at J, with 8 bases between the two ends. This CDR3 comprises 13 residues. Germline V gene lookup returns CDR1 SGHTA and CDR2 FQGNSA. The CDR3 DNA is TGTGCCAGCAGCTTTTCAGGGGAAGAGACCCAGTACTTC. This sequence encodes CASSFSGEETQYF.

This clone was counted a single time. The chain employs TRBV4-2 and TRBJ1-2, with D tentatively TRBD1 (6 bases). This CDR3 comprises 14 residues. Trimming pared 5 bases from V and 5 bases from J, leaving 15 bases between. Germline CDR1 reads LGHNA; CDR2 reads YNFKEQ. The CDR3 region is CASSTAGVEYGYTF. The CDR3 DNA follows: TGTGCCAGCAGCACGGCAGGGGTTGAATATGGCTACACCTTC.

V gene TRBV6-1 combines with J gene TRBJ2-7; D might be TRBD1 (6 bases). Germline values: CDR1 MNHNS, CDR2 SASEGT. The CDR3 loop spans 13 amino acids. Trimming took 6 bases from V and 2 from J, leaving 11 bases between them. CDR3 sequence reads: CASRWTATYEQYF. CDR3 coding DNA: TGTGCCAGCAGGTGGACAGCAACCTACGAGCAGTACTTC.

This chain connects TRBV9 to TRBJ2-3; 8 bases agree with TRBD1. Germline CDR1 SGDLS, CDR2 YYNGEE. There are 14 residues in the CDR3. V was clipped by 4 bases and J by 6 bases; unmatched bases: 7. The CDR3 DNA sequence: TGTGCCAGCAGCCCCCAGGGGGCACGGGATACGCAGTATTTT. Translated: CASSPQGARDTQYF.

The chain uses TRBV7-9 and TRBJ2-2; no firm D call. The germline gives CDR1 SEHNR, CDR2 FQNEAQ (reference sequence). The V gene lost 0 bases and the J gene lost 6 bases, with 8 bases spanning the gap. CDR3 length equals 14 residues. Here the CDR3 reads CASSLALVAGELFF. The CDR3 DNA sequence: TGTGCCAGCAGCTTAGCCCTGGTGGCCGGGGAGCTGTTTTTT. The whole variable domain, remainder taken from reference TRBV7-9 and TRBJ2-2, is DTGVSQNPRHKITKRGQNVTFRCDPISEHNRLYWYRQTLGQGPEFLTYFQNEAQLEKSRLLSDRFSAERPKGSFSTLEIQRTEQGDSAMYLCASSLALVAGELFFGEGSRLTVL.

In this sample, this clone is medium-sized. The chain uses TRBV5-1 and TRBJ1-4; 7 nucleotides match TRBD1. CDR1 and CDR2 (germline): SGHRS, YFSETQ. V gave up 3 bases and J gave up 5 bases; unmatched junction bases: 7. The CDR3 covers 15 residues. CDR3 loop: CASSSSGTVNEKLFF. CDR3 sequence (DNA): TGCGCCAGCAGCTCCTCCGGGACAGTCAATGAAAAACTGTTTTTT.

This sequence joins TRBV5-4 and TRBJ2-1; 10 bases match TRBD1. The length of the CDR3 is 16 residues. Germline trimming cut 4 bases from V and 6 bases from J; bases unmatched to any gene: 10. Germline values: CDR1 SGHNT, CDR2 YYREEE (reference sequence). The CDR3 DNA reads TGTGCCAGCAGCCCGGGGATGGGACAGGGGTTCAATGAGCAGTTCTTC. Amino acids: CASSPGMGQGFNEQFF.

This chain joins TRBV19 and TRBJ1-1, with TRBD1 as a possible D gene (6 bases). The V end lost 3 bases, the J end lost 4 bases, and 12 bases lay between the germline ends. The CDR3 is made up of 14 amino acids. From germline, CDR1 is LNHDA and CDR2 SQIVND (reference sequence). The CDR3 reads CASSIGGHGTEAFF. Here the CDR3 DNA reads TGTGCCAGTAGTATTGGGGGGCATGGCACTGAAGCTTTCTTT.

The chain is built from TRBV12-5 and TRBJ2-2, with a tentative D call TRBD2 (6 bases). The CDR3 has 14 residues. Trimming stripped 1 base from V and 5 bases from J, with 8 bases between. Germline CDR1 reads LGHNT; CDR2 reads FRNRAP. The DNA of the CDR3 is TGTGCTAGTGGTTTGGGGGACTGGACCGGGGAGCTGTTTTTT. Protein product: CASGLGDWTGELFF.

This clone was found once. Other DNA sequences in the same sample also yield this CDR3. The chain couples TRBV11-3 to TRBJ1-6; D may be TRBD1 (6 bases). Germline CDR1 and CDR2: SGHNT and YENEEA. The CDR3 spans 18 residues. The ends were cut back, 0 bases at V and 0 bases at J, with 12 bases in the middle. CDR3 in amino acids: CASSLDQGGSSYNSPLHF. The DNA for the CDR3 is TGTGCCAGCAGCTTAGATCAAGGGGGAAGCTCCTATAATTCACCCCTCCACTTT.

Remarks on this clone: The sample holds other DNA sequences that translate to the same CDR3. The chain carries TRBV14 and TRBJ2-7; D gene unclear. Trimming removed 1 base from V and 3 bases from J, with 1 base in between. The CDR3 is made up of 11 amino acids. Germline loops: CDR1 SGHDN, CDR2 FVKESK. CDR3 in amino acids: CASSQGYEQYF. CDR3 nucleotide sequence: TGTGCCAGCAGCCAAGGCTACGAGCAGTACTTC.

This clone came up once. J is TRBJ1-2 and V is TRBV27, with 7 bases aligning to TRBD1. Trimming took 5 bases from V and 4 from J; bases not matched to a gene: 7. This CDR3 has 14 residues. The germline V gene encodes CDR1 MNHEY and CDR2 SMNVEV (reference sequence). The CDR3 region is CASSEGAASYGYTF. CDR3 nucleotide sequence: TGTGCCAGCAGTGAGGGGGCGGCTAGCTATGGCTACACCTTC.

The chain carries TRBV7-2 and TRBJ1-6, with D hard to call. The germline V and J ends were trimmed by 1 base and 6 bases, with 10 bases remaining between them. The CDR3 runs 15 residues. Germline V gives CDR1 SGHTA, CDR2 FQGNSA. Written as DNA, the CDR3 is TGTGCCAGCAGCTTAGTAGTGGGGAGTAATTCACCCCTCCACTTT. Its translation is CASSLVVGSNSPLHF.

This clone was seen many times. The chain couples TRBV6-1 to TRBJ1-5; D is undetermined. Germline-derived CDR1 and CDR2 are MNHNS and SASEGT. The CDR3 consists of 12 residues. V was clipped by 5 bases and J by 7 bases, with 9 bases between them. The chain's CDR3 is CASSTGEQPQHF. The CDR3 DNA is TGTGCCAGCAGTACTGGGGAACAGCCCCAGCATTTT.

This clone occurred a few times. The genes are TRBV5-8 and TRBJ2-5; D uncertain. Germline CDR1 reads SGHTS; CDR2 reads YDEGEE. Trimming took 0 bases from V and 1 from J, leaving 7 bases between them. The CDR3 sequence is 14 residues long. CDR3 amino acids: CASSLGSSQETQYF. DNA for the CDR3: TGTGCCAGCAGCTTGGGGAGCTCCCAAGAGACCCAGTACTTC.

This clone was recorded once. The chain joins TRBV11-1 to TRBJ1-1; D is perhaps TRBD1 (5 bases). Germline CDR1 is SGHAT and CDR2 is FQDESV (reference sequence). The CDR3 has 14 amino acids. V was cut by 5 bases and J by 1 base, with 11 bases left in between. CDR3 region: CASSHRQTNTEAFF. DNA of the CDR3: TGTGCCAGCAGCCACCGACAGACGAACACTGAAGCTTTCTTT.